The rows below give T cell receptor beta chains drawn from one sample of a study of T cells in Graves' hyperthyroidism and ophthalmopathy. One entry per CDR3 protein, called by TCRdb with MiXCR from the multiplex PCR reads. The sample yields roughly 600,000 distinct CDR3 sequences, 14% seen once. Sequencing was performed on blood. All receptors come from a woman aged 50 to 65 with Graves' ophthalmopathy. Both conserved end residues are part of each CDR3. The size entry is marked missing in some rows and otherwise reads once, few, many or a size class.

V gene | clone size | CDR3 protein
TRBV30 | many | CAWTSGTSEQYF
TRBV18 | many | CASSPRVNLNYGYTF
TRBV28 | many | CASSLPFPAGGLTDTQYF
TRBV30 | many | CAWSVHAGGYGYTF
TRBV11-2 | - | CASSDGGRDGRATGELFF
TRBV30 | many | CAWNWDFSSYNEQFF
TRBV6-1 | - | CASSELGTSGSRDTQYF
TRBV4-3 | - | CASSQERQGWHYGYTF
TRBV11-2 | many | CASSLGPGLAGGTYEQYF
TRBV7-9 | many | CASSFKGVHEQFF
TRBV20-1 | few | CSARDTLAGQTRYF
TRBV6-1 | - | CASRKPGQGTEKLFF
TRBV20-1 | many | CSSYGGGQGVTLAKNIQYF
TRBV12-3/TRBV12-4 | many | CASSLNLGNQPQHF
TRBV5-1 | once | CASTIREGRTGELFF
TRBV6-5 | - | CASSSRLEQYF
TRBV14 | - | CASSLKDTNNQPQHF
TRBV20-1 | many | CSARGHFIRQGLSYNEQFF
TRBV5-1 | many | CASSPGQPVNTGELFF
TRBV20-1 | many | CSARDMWTTTDTQYF
TRBV10-3 | many | CAISESGGIDGYTF
TRBV4-2 | - | CASSQVSGTTYNEQFF
TRBV20-1 | many | CSARVHGNEKLFF
TRBV18 | many | CASSPPNRVRTDTQYF
TRBV6-2/TRBV6-3 | - | CASSYDTNEQFF
TRBV30 | - | CAWSGGETKFF
TRBV12-3/TRBV12-4 | - | CASSLTQGTNQPQHF
TRBV28 | many | CASSLASGMRTDTQYF
TRBV10-3 | few | CAIKQGGNQPQHF
TRBV20-1 | many | CSARADYSSYEQYF
TRBV28 | many | CASMDRVLEKLFF
TRBV20-1 | - | CSARTSGVLNEQFF
TRBV6-2/TRBV6-3 | - | CASSSVGSGGEKLFF
TRBV6-1 | - | CASSYGSSQFF
TRBV28 | - | CASSLPITAGTNEAFF
TRBV10-2 | many | CASNNIPGLAGSSRDTQYF
TRBV2 | many | CASRKTRGDGREQYF
TRBV29-1 | many | CSVGTSVGSGELFF
TRBV19 | - | CASSYEANTEAFF
TRBV7-2 | many | CASSNHGNTIYF
TRBV6-1 | many | CASTGLAGVLGEQFF
TRBV5-5 | - | CASSVNNNEKLFF
TRBV20-1 | - | CSAGDTAFGGTGELFF
TRBV12-3/TRBV12-4 | many | CASSPQPINTEAFF
TRBV6-1 | many | CAVRARRGYEQYF
TRBV13 | few | CASSLEVGQNSGNTIYF
TRBV16 | - | CASSQLGGAVGNQPQHF
TRBV7-2 | - | CASSPRAAVYSNQPQHF
TRBV30 | - | CAWSGAETDTQYF
TRBV3-1 | - | CASSQRENYGYTF
TRBV5-1 | many | CASSLQGGPTDTQYF
TRBV9 | many | CARSVVSQGEQYF
TRBV6-2/TRBV6-3 | many | CASSVAGDTGELFF
TRBV20-1 | many | CSAIWTSDYEQYF